This T cell receptor beta chain was captured by sequencing in a study of follicular helper T cells after annual influenza vaccination. Here immunoSEQ multiplex PCR was the method, and the copy in TCRdb shows in-frame clones only, minus some. The sample lists 10,000 or so clones, 70% to 80% seen once, with approximately 1% in the top ten. Germline values: CDR1 SGHVS, CDR2 FNYEAQ. The CDR3 spans 15 residues. Deletions cut 1 base from V and 5 bases from J, with 14 bases between. The genes are TRBV7-6 and TRBJ2-5; perhaps TRBD1 as D (5 bases). The clonotype was recovered from an adult who received the influenza vaccine. Here the sequenced sample was CXCR5- memory CD4+ T cells sorted from blood, taken 6 weeks after influenza vaccination. The CDR3 sequence is CASSLVSGARETQYF. In DNA, the CDR3 is TGTGCCAGCAGCTTAGTTTCTGGGGCCCGGGAGACCCAGTACTTC.